This T cell receptor beta chain was recovered during a study of cytomegalovirus exposure and HLA in healthy donors. Study overall: Out of 150 million to 200 million T cells, an earlier analysis found some 120 million unique TCR beta sequences in total.

The PCR made use of 60 Vbeta and 13 Jbeta primers. Measured with immunoSEQ multiplex PCR; TCRdb has only the in-frame clones, and not every one. Its table lists some 180,000 clones. Deletions cut 0 bases from V and 7 bases from J, with 7 bases between. The germline V gene encodes CDR1 GTSNPN and CDR2 SVGIG (reference sequence). The CDR3 runs 12 residues. The sequencing input was PBMCs. This rearrangement joins TRBV30 to TRBJ1-3, with no clear D. The sequence derives from a man aged 30 to 39 in good health and CMV-seronegative. The DNA for the CDR3 is TGTGCCTGGAGTGTAATTAGTAACACCATATATTTT. Translation gives CAWSVISNTIYF.